The entry that follows covers one TCR beta chain sequence. Its target is not known. The sample comes from a study of cytomegalovirus exposure and HLA in healthy donors. At the level of the study: It was reported in a later analysis that the 120 validation repertoires used the same platform as the 550 to 850 first-cohort repertoires.

Only in-frame clones appear in the TCRdb table, and some are missing; sequencing was by immunoSEQ multiplex PCR. The sample lists around 70,000 clones, roughly 94% occurring once. This CDR3 has 14 residues. Trimming took off 3 bases at V and 4 bases at J, with 12 bases between the two ends. The germline V gene has CDR1 LNHDA and CDR2 SQIVND (reference sequence). Study-wide results and caveats: Overall, some 160 TCR beta chains were annotated as cytomegalovirus-associated. Using the classifier, cytomegalovirus status was reportedly diagnosed with high specificity and sensitivity.

The validation cohort, a group of over a hundred subjects, included the donors and was separate from the roughly 700-subject first cohort. The sequenced material came from PBMCs. This TCR derives from a young man in good health and CMV-seropositive. The chain employs TRBV19 and TRBJ1-1; no definite D call. The CDR3, as DNA: TGTGCCAGTAGTATGGTGCACGGTATCACTGAAGCTTTCTTT. This sequence encodes CASSMVHGITEAFF.